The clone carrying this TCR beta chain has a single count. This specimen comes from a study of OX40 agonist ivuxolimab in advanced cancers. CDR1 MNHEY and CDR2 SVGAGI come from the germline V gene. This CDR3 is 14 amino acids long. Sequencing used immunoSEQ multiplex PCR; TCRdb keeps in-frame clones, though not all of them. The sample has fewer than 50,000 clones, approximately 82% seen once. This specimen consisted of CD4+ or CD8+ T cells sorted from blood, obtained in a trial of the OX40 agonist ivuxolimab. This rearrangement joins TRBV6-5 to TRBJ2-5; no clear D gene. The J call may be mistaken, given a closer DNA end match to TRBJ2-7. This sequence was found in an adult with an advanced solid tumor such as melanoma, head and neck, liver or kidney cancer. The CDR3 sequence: CASSYSDGAFEQYF. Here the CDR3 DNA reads TGTGCCAGCAGTTACTCCGACGGAGCTTTCGAGCAGTACTTC.